This T cell receptor (beta chain) originates from a study of tumor-infiltrating lymphocytes in primary liver carcinoma. Study at large: Recorded tumor stage was T1-T3 N0M0, with diameters of about 4.2 to 10 cm. Tissue type made little difference to sample yields of roughly 3.65 to 7.5 million productive TCRbeta reads.

The source material, roughly 18-30 mg of unsorted bulk tissue, was used to co-extract RNA and DNA. Samples came from superior, inferior, lateral poles and tumor centre. The CDR3 consists of 13 residues. V lost 9 bases, J lost 1 base, and 12 bases lay in between. The V gene's germline CDR1 is ENHRY and CDR2 SYGVKD. A word on this clonotype: The antigen is unknown. A read error is likely, as this CDR3 ends without the conserved phenylalanine or tryptophan.

General study results and limits: Tumor samples exhibited a significantly greater top-250-clone fraction than blood samples (p = 0.039).

Starting material of about 0.45 ug total RNA yielded TCR beta cDNA via a constant-region primer. Libraries of TCR beta came from three nested multiplex PCR rounds with slightly modified ARM-PCR. Use of TRBV1-TRBV30 forward primers with a C-beta reverse primer characterized the first two PCR rounds, which lasted 10 cycles each. TCRdb passed the multiplex PCR reads through MiXCR, listing each CDR3 protein once. The table lists some 190,000 distinct CDR3 sequences, around four fifths of them singletons, with roughly 18% in the top ten. The clonotype comes from a man aged 35 to 55 with primary liver carcinoma and hepatitis B virus infection. Specimen: tumor tissue from primary liver carcinoma. This chain joins TRBV10-3 and TRBJ1-1, with a weak D call TRBD1 (6 bases). CDR3 in DNA: TGTGCCATGAACCAGGGGCCGAACACTGAAGCTTTCTCT. It is translated as CAMNQGPNTEAFS.